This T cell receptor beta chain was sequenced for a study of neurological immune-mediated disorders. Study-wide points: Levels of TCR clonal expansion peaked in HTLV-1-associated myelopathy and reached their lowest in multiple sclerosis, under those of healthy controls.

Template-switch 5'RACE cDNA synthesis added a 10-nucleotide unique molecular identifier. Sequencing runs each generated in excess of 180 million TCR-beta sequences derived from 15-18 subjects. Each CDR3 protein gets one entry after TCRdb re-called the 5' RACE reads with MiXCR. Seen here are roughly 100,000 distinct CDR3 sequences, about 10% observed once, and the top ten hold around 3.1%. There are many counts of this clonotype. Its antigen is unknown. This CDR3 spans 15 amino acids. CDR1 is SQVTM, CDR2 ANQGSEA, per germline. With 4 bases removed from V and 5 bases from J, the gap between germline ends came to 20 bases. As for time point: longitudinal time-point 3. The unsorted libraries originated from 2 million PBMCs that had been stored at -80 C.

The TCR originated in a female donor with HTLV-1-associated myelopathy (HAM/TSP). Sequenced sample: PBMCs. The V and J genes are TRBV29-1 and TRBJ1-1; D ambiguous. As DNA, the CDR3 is TGCAGCGTTGTCATTCCGCAGCCCCGAAGTACTGAAGCTTTCTTT. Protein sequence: CSVVIPQPRSTEAFF.